This is a list of T cell receptor beta chains from one sample in a study of T cells in Graves' hyperthyroidism and ophthalmopathy. TCRdb re-called the multiplex PCR reads through MiXCR, storing one row per CDR3 protein. Of 600,000 to 900,000 distinct CDR3 sequences in the sample, around 15% were seen once. Sequencing was carried out using blood. Receptor source: a man aged 18 to 30 with Graves' hyperthyroidism. Each CDR3 is given with its conserved first and last residue. Fields, in order: V gene, D gene, clone size, J gene, CDR3 protein, CDR3 DNA. The D gene is left open where the match is weak. Part of the rows lack a size; the others show once, few, many or a class for expanded clones.

V: TRBV6-1
D: TRBD1
size: -
J: TRBJ1-2
CDR3: CASSTGGTWFGYTF
DNA: TGTGCCAGCAGTACAGGGGGTACTTGGTTTGGCTACACCTTC

V: TRBV4-1
D: -
size: -
J: TRBJ1-2
CDR3: CASSQVSGNYGYTF
DNA: TGCGCCAGCAGCCAAGTGAGTGGCAACTATGGCTACACCTTC

V: TRBV11-2
D: TRBD1
size: many
J: TRBJ1-2
CDR3: CASSKIRGPDYGYTF
DNA: TGTGCCAGCAGCAAAATCAGGGGGCCGGACTATGGCTACACCTTC

V: TRBV7-9
D: -
size: many
J: TRBJ2-7
CDR3: CASSLGVYPSSYEQYF
DNA: TGTGCCAGCAGCTTAGGGGTCTACCCTAGCTCCTACGAGCAGTACTTC

V: TRBV12-3/TRBV12-4
D: -
size: -
J: TRBJ2-2
CDR3: CASIVWRGNTGELFF
DNA: TGTGCCAGCATTGTGTGGCGGGGAAACACCGGGGAGCTGTTTTTT

V: TRBV9
D: TRBD1
size: -
J: TRBJ2-2
CDR3: CASSPQGASNTGELFF
DNA: TGTGCCAGCAGCCCCCAGGGGGCCTCGAACACCGGGGAGCTGTTTTTT

V: TRBV6-1
D: TRBD1
size: many
J: TRBJ1-2
CDR3: CASRRPGGKGYTF
DNA: TGTGCCAGCAGGAGACCAGGGGGCAAAGGCTACACCTTC

V: TRBV10-3
D: -
size: few
J: TRBJ1-1
CDR3: CAISDVNWDTEAFF
DNA: TGTGCCATCAGTGATGTAAACTGGGACACTGAAGCTTTCTTT

V: TRBV20-1
D: -
size: many
J: TRBJ1-1
CDR3: CSASRGGDTPQRGDTEAFF
DNA: TGCAGTGCTAGCAGGGGCGGGGACACTCCCCAAAGGGGTGACACTGAAGCTTTCTTT

V: TRBV5-1
D: TRBD1
size: few
J: TRBJ1-1
CDR3: CASSVIGQGPLNTEAFF
DNA: TGCGCCAGCAGCGTAATAGGACAGGGGCCGTTGAACACTGAAGCTTTCTTT